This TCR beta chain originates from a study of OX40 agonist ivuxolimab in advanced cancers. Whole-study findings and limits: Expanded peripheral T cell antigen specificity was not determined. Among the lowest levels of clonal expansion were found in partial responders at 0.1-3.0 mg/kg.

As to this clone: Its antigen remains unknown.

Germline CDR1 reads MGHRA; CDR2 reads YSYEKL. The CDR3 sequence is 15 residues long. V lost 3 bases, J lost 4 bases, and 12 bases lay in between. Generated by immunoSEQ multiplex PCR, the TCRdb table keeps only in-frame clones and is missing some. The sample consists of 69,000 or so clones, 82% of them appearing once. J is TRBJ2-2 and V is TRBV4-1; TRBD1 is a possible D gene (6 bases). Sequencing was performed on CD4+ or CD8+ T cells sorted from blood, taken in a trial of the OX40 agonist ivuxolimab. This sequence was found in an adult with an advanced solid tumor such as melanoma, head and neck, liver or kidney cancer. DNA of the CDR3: TGCGCCAGCAGCCAGGGGGCAATGGGCACCGGGGAGCTGTTTTTT. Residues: CASSQGAMGTGELFF.